The clone carrying this T cell receptor beta chain appeared a few times. The repertoire was sequenced with immunoSEQ multiplex PCR; TCRdb's copy has only in-frame clones and lacks some. The sample contains approximately 300,000 clones, 85% of which appear only once. Trimming at V came to 5 bases and at J to 2 bases, leaving 3 bases not matched to a gene. CDR3 length: 14 residues. Germline V CDR1 and CDR2: SGDLS, YYNGEE. The data are from a study of blood T cell repertoires in COVID-19. Study-wide context: Donors in the United States, Italy and Spain gave samples during acute or convalescent COVID-19. T cells, B-cell-depleted T cells, or PBMCs supplied cDNA or gDNA.

The receptor was isolated from a woman between 45 and 65 years old with active or convalescent COVID-19. The specimen sequenced was peripheral blood. The chain joins TRBV9 to TRBJ1-2, with 10 positions matching TRBD1. The CDR3 sequence: CASSRQGANYGYTF. The CDR3 bases are TGTGCCAGCAGTCGACAGGGGGCCAACTATGGCTACACCTTC.